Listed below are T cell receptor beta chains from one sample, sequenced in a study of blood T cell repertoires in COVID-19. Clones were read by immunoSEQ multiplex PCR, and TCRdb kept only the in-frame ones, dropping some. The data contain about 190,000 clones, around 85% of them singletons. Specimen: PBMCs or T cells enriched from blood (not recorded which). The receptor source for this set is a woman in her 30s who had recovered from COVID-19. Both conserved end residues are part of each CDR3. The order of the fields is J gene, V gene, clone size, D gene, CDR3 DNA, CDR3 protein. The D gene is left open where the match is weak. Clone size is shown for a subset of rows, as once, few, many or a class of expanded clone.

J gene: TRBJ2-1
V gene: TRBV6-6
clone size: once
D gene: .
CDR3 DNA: TGTGCCAGCAGTCGATATATTAGCGGCCTTTCAAACAATGAGCAGTTCTTC
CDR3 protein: CASSRYISGLSNNEQFF

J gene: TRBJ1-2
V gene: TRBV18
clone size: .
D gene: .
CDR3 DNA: TGTGCCAGCTCACCACGGGAGGGGAAGGACTATGGCTACACCTTC
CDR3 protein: CASSPREGKDYGYTF

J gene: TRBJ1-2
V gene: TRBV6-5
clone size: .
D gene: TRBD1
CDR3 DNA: TGTGCCAGCAGTTTCCAGGGACAGGGCGAGGGCTACACCTTC
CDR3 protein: CASSFQGQGEGYTF

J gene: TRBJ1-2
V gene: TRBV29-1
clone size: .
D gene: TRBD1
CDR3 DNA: TGCAGCGTAACACAGGGGGCGCTTGGCTACACCTTC
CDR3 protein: CSVTQGALGYTF

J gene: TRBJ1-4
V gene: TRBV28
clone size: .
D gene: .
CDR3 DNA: TGTGCCAGCAGTTCCAGGGTAGAAGGTGAAAAACTGTTTTTT
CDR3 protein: CASSSRVEGEKLFF

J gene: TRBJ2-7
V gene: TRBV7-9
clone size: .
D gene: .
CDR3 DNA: TGTGCCAGCAGTCTGGGGTCGGGGTTGAACTACGAGCAGTACTTC
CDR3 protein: CASSLGSGLNYEQYF

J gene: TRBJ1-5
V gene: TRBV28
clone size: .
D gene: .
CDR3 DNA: TGTGCCAGCAGTTTGGCGGCCGGGCCCCAGCATTTT
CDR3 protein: CASSLAAGPQHF

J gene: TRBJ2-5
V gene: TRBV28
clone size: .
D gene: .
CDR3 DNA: TGTGCCAGCAGTCCCCTCTGGAGGGAGACCCAGTACTTC
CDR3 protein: CASSPLWRETQYF

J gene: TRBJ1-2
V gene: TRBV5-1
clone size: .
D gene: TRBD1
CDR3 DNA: TGCGCCAGCAGCTCGGGACAGGGTAATAACTATGGCTACACCTTC
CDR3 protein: CASSSGQGNNYGYTF

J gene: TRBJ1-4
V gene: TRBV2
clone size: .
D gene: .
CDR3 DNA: TGTGCCAGCAGTGAATCCACAGGGAGAGAAAAACTGTTTTTT
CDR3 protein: CASSESTGREKLFF

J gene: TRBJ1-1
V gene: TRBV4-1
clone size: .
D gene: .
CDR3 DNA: TGCGCCAGCAGCCGGGACGGGACACTCAACACTGAAGCTTTCTTT
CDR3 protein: CASSRDGTLNTEAFF

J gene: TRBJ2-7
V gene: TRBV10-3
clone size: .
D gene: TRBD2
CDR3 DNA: TGTGCCATCAGTCAGCGGGAGACCCACGAGCAGTACTTC
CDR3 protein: CAISQRETHEQYF

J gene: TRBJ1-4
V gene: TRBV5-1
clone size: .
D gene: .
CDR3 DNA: TGCGCCAGCAGCTTGGCTCCGATTCGGGGTAGGAGTGAAAAACTGTTTTTT
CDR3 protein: CASSLAPIRGRSEKLFF

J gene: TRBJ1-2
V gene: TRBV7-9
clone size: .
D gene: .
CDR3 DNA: TGTGCCAGCAGCCTAGGGGCGATGTATGGCTACACCTTC
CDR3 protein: CASSLGAMYGYTF

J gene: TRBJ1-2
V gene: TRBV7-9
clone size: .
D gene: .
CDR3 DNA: TGTGCCAGCAGCTTACAGGGGCTTGATGGCTACACCTTC
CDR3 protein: CASSLQGLDGYTF

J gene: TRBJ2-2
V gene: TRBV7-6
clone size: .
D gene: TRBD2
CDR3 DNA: TGTGCCAGCAGCTTAGCGTCCCCTAGCGGGGGGACGAACACCGGGGAGCTGTTTTTT
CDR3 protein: CASSLASPSGGTNTGELFF

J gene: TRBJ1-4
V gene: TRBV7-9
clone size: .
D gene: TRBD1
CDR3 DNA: TGTGCCAGCAGCCTGACAGGGATCGGTGAAAAACTGTTTTTT
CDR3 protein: CASSLTGIGEKLFF

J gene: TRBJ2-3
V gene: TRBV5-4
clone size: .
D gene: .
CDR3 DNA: TGTGCCAGCAGCTTGGAACAGGGCACAGATACGCAGTATTTT
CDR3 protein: CASSLEQGTDTQYF